Given below is one T cell receptor beta chain in context. This clone has more than one count but fewer than ten. Its antigen has not been determined. No much larger clone is present one base from it, and per-base qualities are unavailable. This record comes from a study of control samples from healthy donors and cancer patients (dated by TCRdb to between 2020 and 2021). The library relied on the immunoSEQ multiplex PCR assay. TCRdb provides this immuneACCESS table in a form limited to in-frame rearrangements. Some clones are lacking; in checked studies, under half of them reflect an unresolved V gene, and why the rest are absent is not known. The sample contains 45,000 to 60,000 clones, roughly 94% of them found a single time. Clones ranked in the top ten supply 3.5% to 4.5% of the sample. Here V drops 4 bases and J drops 7 bases, and the junction holds 9 bases not matched to any gene. Taken from cysteine to phenylalanine, the CDR3 has 15 residues. This entry keeps only the CDR3 DNA: 45 bases, framed from base 1. CDR1 is given as SNHLY and CDR2 as FYNNEI, both from the germline V gene.

This TCR derives from a man aged 25 to 40 in good health. The chain was built from TRBV2 and TRBJ1-4; TRBD1 agrees with 7 junctional bases. Sequenced: blood. The CDR3 sequence is CASSGRQGFGEKLFF. The DNA sequence is TGTGCCAGCAGTGGGAGACAGGGTTTCGGTGAAAAACTGTTTTTT.